The next 8 T cell receptor beta chains were all read from a single sample in a study of T cells in Graves' hyperthyroidism and ophthalmopathy (dated by TCRdb to between 2018 and 2021). Libraries were made using multiplex PCR. For sequencing, an Illumina HiSeq 2000 was employed. Amplification of TCR beta CDR3 regions was carried out from RNA transcripts. The first round of RT-PCR for the TCR CDR3 was performed with the HTBI primer set and the Qiagen OneStep RT-PCR kit. The public reads were run again by TCRdb, first through fastp at Q25 and then through MiXCR, and only productive beta chains were kept. Merged by CDR3 protein, the rows form single entries marked with the most common genes and DNA. For this sample there are about 360,000 distinct CDR3 sequences; about 25% appear just once. Together, the top ten hold more than 60% of the sample. The specimen sequenced was blood. The receptors shown here come from a man aged 45 to 65 with Graves' hyperthyroidism.

This clonotype was seen a handful of times. The chain links TRBV12-3 or TRBV12-4 to TRBJ1-1, with 12 bases aligning to TRBD1. This CDR3 has 14 residues. Trimming removed 4 bases from V and 7 bases from J; junction bases left unmatched: 4. This CDR3 is CASSSGQGANEAFF. The CDR3 region has the DNA TGTGCCAGCAGTTCGGGACAGGGGGCAAATGAAGCTTTCTTT.

This clonotype was detected a few times. V gene TRBV2 combines with J gene TRBJ1-2, with 10 bases that match TRBD1. Germline V lookup: CDR1 SNHLY, CDR2 FYNNEI. After removal of 6 bases from V and 7 bases from J, the junction contained 8 bases not matched to a gene. The CDR3 consists of 14 residues. CDR3 loop: CASRETGGEGGYTF. The CDR3 nucleotides are TGTGCCAGCAGAGAGACAGGGGGCGAGGGTGGCTACACCTTC.

This clonotype was seen many times. The V gene is TRBV27, the J gene TRBJ2-1, with a possible D match to TRBD2 (5 bases). The germline V and J ends were trimmed by 3 bases and 0 bases, with 12 bases remaining between them. The CDR3 is 16 amino acids. The germline V gene has CDR1 MNHEY and CDR2 SMNVEV (reference sequence). This CDR3 is CASSFSSGISYNEQFF. CDR3 nucleotides: TGTGCCAGCAGTTTTTCGAGCGGAATCTCCTACAATGAGCAGTTCTTC.

The sample holds a few counts of this clonotype. At one boundary the junction diverges from the germline segment, which might be a read error. J is TRBJ2-7 and V is TRBV7-9, with D possibly being TRBD2 (6 bases). In germline, CDR1 is SEHNR, CDR2 FQNEAQ (reference sequence). The CDR3 loop spans 17 amino acids. The CDR3 DNA reads TGTGCCAGCAGCCTAGCCGGGCGACAGTCCGGGGGCTACGAGCAGTACTTC. It specifies CASSLAGRQSGGYEQYF.

This clonotype was counted at least ten times. V usage is TRBV7-2 and J usage is TRBJ2-7; possible D gene TRBD1, 6 bases. Germline V gene lookup returns CDR1 SGHTA and CDR2 FQGNSA. The CDR3 runs 14 residues. The ends were cut back, 1 base at V and 2 bases at J, with 9 bases in the middle. The CDR3 is CASSLGRGAYEQYF. CDR3 nucleotide sequence: TGTGCCAGCAGCTTAGGCAGGGGAGCCTACGAGCAGTACTTC.

This clonotype was detected a few times. The gene calls are TRBV7-9 and TRBJ2-1, with D maybe TRBD2 (6 bases). With 7 bases removed from V and 6 bases from J, the gap between germline ends came to 16 bases. The CDR3 consists of 14 residues. CDR1 is SEHNR and CDR2 is FQNEAQ in the germline V gene (reference sequence). The CDR3 loop is CASNIPGTGNEQFF. For the CDR3, the DNA is TGTGCCAGCAACATTCCCGGGACTGGCAATGAGCAGTTCTTC.

This clonotype appeared a few times. This chain links TRBV20-1 with TRBJ1-1; D perhaps matches TRBD1 (6 bases). In germline, CDR1 is DFQATT, CDR2 SNEGSKA (reference sequence). This CDR3 is built from 15 residues. Deletions cut 3 bases from V and 5 bases from J, with 19 bases between. CDR3 DNA: TGCAGTGCTAGGCCGACCACAGGGATAGTTACTGAAGCTTTCTTT. It codes for CSARPTTGIVTEAFF.

The V call is TRBV7-8, the J call TRBJ2-7, with TRBD2 identical over 7 bases. The junction had 8 bases not matched to a gene; V was cut back by 1 base and J by 5 bases. From germline, CDR1 is SGHVS and CDR2 FQNEAQ. CDR3 length: 15 amino acids. Here the CDR3 reads CASSLGGGRVHEQYF. DNA for the CDR3: TGTGCCAGCAGCTTAGGGGGCGGGAGAGTTCACGAGCAGTACTTC.